The present entry profiles one TCR beta chain with its context. These data originate in a study of technical replicates of blood from a few donors. Sequencing used immunoSEQ multiplex PCR; TCRdb keeps in-frame clones, though not all of them. The data contain 75,000 to 100,000 clones, less than 95% of them singletons. This clonotype was sampled from a human donor in good health. The specimen sequenced was T cells isolated from PBMCs.

The CDR3 DNA is TGTGCCAGCAGCCGAGGGGGGGGTCTAGCGGGAGGATATGAGCAGTTCTTC. Its translation is CASSRGGGLAGGYEQFF. This chain links TRBV9 with TRBJ2-1; 11 nucleotides line up with TRBD2. This CDR3 spans 17 amino acids. The germline V gene encodes CDR1 SGDLS and CDR2 YYNGEE. V gave up 4 bases and J gave up 8 bases; unmatched junction bases: 14.